This TCR beta chain is from a study of spatial heterogeneity in lung cancer. For the study at large: The study sequenced follow-up PBMC samples when they were available, at a median of around 2 years after resection. As counted in raw reads, each unique TCR and UMI combination appeared more than ten times on average. Among detected sequences, beta-chain ones consistently exceeded alpha-chain ones in number. Study-level points and caveats: In blood, ubiquitous expanded tumor TCRs appeared more at resection than follow-up.

The time point was: blood at routine non-recurrence follow-up after resection. Sequencing covered unsorted whole RNA taken from tumor, nontumor lung or frozen PBMC. This clonotype was seen a few times. Its antigen is undetermined. TCRdb processed the 5' RACE reads anew with MiXCR; each CDR3 protein has one entry. The sample yields fewer than 55,000 distinct CDR3 sequences, around 7% seen once. Sequenced material: PBMCs, taken at follow-up. This receptor was obtained from a female donor with early-stage non-small cell lung cancer.

The CDR3 is CSARVERGVGQSYEQYF. CDR3 nucleotides: TGCAGTGCTAGAGTAGAGAGAGGAGTTGGACAGAGCTACGAGCAGTACTTC. The genes are TRBV20-1 and TRBJ2-7; the D gene is possibly TRBD1 (6 bases). V was clipped by 1 base and J by 3 bases, with 22 bases between them. Germline V gene lookup returns CDR1 DFQATT and CDR2 SNEGSKA (reference sequence). The length of the CDR3 is 17 residues.